This T cell receptor beta chain was profiled in a study of shared clonotypes between healthy human individuals. The germline V and J ends were trimmed by 6 bases and 8 bases, with 16 bases remaining between them. The CDR3 is 14 amino acids. Germline-derived CDR1 and CDR2 are MNHEY and SVGAGI. Using immunoSEQ multiplex PCR, the repertoire was profiled, and TCRdb retains in-frame clones only, with some absent. The table lists about 500,000 clones, roughly three quarters of them singletons. Samples left unsorted employed about 100 million PBMCs for genomic DNA. What was sequenced was PBMCs. This sequence originates from a woman between 40 and 50 years old in good health. Some clones in this sample may be carry-over from other donors' samples. This sequence joins TRBV6-5 and TRBJ2-2; no firm D call. CDR3 sequence (DNA): TGTGCCAGCAGGTCAACATGGGTTGGGGGGGAGCTGTTTTTT. This translates into CASRSTWVGGELFF.